This T cell receptor (beta chain) stems from a study of monozygotic twins with inflammatory bowel disease. Blood was drawn at around 2.5 ml per donor. Nested PCRs of approximately 16 and 10 cycles, two in total, were run on TCRalpha and TCRbeta cDNA. TCRdb reprocessed the 5' RACE reads and keeps a single row for each CDR3 protein, giving no DNA. The ten top clones account for approximately 2.8%, within a sample of about 160,000 distinct CDR3 sequences. The CDR3 sequence is 16 residues long. The germline V gene has CDR1 DFQATT and CDR2 SNEGSKA (reference sequence). This chain connects TRBV20-1 to TRBJ1-5. The sequencing input was blood. The source is a human donor with ulcerative colitis or Crohn's disease, or a healthy co-twin of an affected twin (not recorded which). Here the CDR3 reads CSARDIQVFSNQPQHF.